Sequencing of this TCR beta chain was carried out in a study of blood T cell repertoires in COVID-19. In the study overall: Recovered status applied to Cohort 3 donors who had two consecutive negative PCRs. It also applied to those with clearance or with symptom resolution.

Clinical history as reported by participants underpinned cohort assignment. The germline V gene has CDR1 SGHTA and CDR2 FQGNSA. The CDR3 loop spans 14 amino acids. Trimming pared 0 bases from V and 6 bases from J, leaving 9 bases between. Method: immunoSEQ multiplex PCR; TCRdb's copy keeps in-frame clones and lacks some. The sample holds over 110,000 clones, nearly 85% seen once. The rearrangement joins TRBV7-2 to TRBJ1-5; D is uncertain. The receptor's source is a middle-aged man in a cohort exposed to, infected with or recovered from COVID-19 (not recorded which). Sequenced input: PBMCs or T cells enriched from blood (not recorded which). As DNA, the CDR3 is TGTGCCAGCAGCTTAGCGGGAGGGCCTCAGCCCCAGCATTTT. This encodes CASSLAGGPQPQHF.